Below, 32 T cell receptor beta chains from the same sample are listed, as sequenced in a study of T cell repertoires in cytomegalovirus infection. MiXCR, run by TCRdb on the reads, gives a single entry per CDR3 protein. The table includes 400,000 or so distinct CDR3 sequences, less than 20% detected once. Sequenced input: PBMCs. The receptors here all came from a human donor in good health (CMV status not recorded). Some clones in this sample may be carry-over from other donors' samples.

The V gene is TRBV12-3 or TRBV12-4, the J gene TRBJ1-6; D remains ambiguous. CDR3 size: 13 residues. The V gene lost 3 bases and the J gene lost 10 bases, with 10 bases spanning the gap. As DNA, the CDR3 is TGTGCCAGCAGTTTTTTGGGGTCATCACCCCTCCACTTT. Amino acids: CASSFLGSSPLHF.

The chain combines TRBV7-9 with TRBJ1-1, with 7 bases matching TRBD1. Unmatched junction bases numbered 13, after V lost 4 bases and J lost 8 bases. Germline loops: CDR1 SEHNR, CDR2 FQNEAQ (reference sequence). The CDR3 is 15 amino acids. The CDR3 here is CASSSNRGLRAEAFF. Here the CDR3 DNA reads TGTGCCAGCAGCTCGAACAGGGGCCTAAGGGCGGAAGCTTTCTTT. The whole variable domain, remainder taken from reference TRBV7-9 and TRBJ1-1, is DTGVSQNPRHKITKRGQNVTFRCDPISEHNRLYWYRQTLGQGPEFLTYFQNEAQLEKSRLLSDRFSAERPKGSFSTLEIQRTEQGDSAMYLCASSSNRGLRAEAFFGQGTRLTVV.

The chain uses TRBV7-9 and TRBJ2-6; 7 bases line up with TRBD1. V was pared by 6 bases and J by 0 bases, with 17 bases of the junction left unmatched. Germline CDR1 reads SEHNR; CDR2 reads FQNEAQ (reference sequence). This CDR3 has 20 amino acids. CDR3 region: CASSPNLRDRFPSGANVLTF. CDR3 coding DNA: TGTGCCAGCAGTCCTAATCTCCGGGACAGATTTCCCTCTGGGGCCAACGTCCTGACTTTC.

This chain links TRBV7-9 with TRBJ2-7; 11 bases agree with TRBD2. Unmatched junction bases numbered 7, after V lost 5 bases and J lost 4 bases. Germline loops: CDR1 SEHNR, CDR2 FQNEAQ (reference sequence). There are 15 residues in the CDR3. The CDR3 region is CASSVDSGGAYEQYF. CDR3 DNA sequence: TGTGCCAGCAGCGTCGATAGCGGGGGGGCATACGAGCAGTACTTC.

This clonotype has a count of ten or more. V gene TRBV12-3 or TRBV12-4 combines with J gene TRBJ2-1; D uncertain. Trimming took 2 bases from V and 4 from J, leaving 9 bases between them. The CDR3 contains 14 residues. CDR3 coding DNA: TGTGCCAGCAGTTTAACGTCCCTTTACAATGAGCAGTTCTTC. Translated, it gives CASSLTSLYNEQFF.

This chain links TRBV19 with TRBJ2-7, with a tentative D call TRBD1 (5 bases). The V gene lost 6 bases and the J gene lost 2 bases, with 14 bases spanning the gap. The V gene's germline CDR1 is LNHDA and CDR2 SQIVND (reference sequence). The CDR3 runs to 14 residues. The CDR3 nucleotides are TGTGCCAGTAGCAAGGGGCTGGCGGCCTACGAGCAGTACTTC. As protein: CASSKGLAAYEQYF.

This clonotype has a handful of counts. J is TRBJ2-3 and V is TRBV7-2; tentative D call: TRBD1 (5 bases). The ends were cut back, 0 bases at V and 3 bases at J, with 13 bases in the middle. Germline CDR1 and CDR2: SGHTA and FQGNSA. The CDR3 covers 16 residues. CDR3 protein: CASSLARGIRTDTQYF. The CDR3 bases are TGTGCCAGCAGCTTAGCAAGGGGCATTAGGACAGATACGCAGTATTTT. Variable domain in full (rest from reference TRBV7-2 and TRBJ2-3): GAGVSQSPSNKVTEKGKDVELRCDPISGHTALYWYRQSLGQGLEFLIYFQGNSAPDKSGLPSDRFSAERTGGSVSTLTIQRTQQEDSAVYLCASSLARGIRTDTQYFGPGTRLTVL.

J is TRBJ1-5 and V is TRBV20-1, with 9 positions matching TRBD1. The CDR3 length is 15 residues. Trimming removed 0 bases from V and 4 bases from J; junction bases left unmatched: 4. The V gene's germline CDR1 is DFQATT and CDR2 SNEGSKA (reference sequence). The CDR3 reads CSARDPGQGNQPQHF. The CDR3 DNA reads TGCAGTGCTAGAGACCCGGGACAGGGTAATCAGCCCCAGCATTTT.

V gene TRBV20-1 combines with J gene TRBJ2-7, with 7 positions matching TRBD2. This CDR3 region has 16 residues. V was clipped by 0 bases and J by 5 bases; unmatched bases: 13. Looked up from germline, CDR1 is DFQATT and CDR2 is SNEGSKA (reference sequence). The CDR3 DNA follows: TGCAGTGCTAGAGATCAAACGGGAGGATTGGGCGACGAGCAGTACTTC. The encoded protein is CSARDQTGGLGDEQYF.

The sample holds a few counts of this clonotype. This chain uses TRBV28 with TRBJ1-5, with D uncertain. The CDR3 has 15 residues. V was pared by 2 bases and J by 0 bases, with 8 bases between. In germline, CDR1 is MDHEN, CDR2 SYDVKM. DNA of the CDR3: TGTGCCAGCAGTTTAGGGCAGACTAGCAATCAGCCCCAGCATTTT. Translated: CASSLGQTSNQPQHF. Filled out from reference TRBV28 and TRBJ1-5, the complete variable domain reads DVKVTQSSRYLVKRTGEKVFLECVQDMDHENMFWYRQDPGLGLRLIYFSYDVKMKEKGDIPEGYSVSREKKERFSLILESASTNQTSMYLCASSLGQTSNQPQHFGDGTRLSIL.

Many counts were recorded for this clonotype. This chain's CDR3 is CAVRGLSNSPLHF. In nucleotides, the CDR3 is TGTGCCGTCAGGGGGCTAAGTAATTCACCCCTCCACTTT. The genes are TRBV7-2 and TRBJ1-6; 8 nucleotides align to TRBD1. Trimming at V came to 11 bases and at J to 6 bases, leaving 6 bases not matched to a gene. Germline assignment: CDR1 SGHTA and CDR2 FQGNSA. This CDR3 has 13 residues.

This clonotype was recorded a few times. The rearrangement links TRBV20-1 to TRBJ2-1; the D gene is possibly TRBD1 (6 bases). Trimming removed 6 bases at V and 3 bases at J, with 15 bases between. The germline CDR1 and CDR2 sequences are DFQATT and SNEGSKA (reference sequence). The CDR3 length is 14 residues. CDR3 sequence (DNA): TGCAGTGCAACCGGGACACCCGGCTACAATGAGCAGTTCTTC. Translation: CSATGTPGYNEQFF.

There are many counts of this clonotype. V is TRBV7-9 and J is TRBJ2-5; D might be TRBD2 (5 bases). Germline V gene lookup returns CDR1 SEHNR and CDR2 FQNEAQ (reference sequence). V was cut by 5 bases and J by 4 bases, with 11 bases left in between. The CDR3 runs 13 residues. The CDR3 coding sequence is TGTGCCAGCAGCGCCGCGGGTGGAGAGACCCAGTACTTC. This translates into CASSAAGGETQYF.

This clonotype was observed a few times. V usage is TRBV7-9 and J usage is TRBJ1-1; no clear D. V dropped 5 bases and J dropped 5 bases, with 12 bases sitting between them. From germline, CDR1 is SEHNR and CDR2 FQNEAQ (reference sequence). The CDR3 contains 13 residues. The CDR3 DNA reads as TGTGCCAGCAGCAGGTTCGGTGGGACTGAAGCTTTCTTT. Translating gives CASSRFGGTEAFF.

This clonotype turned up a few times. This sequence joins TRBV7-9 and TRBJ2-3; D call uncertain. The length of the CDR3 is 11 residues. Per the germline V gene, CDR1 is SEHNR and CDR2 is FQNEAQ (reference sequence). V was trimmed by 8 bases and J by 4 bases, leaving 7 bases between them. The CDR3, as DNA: TGTGCCAGCCCAGCAGCAGATACGCAGTATTTT. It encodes CASPAADTQYF.

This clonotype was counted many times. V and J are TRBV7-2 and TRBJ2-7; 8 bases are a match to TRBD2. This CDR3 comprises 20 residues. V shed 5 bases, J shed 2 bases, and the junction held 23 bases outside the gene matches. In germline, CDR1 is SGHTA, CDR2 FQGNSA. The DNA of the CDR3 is TGTGCCAGCAGCCCCCTAGCCGTGGTAGCGGGACCCTGGACTCCCTACGAGCAGTACTTC. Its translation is CASSPLAVVAGPWTPYEQYF. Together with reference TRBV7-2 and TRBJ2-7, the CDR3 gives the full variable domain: GAGVSQSPSNKVTEKGKDVELRCDPISGHTALYWYRQSLGQGLEFLIYFQGNSAPDKSGLPSDRFSAERTGGSVSTLTIQRTQQEDSAVYLCASSPLAVVAGPWTPYEQYFGPGTRLTVT.

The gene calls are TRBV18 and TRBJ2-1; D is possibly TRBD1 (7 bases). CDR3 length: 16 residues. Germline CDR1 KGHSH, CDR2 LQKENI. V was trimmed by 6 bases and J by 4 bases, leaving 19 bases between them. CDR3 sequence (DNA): TGTGCCAGCTCGCCCAGGGGGGTACCCCTTTACAATGAGCAGTTCTTC. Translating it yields CASSPRGVPLYNEQFF.

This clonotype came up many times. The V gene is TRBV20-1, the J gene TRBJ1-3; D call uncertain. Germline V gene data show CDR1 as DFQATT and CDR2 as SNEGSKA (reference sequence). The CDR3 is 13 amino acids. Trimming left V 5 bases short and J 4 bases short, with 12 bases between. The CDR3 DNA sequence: TGCAGTGCTTACCGGACGGGCGGAAACACCATATATTTT. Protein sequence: CSAYRTGGNTIYF.

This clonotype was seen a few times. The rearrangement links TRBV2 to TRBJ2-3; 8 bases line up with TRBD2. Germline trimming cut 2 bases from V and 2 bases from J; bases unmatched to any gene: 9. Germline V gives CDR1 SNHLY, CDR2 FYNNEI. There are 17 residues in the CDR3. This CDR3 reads CASSETVAGLTTDTQYF. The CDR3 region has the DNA TGTGCCAGCAGTGAAACCGTAGCGGGGCTAACCACAGATACGCAGTATTTT. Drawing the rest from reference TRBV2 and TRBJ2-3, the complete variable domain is EPEVTQTPSHQVTQMGQEVILRCVPISNHLYFYWYRQILGQKVEFLVSFYNNEISEKSEIFDDQFSVERPDGSNFTLKIRSTKLEDSAMYFCASSETVAGLTTDTQYFGPGTRLTVL.

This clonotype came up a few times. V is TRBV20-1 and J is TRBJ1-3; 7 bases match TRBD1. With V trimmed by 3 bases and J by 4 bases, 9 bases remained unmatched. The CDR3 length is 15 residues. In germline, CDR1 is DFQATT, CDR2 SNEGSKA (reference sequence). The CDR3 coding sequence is TGCAGTGCTAGTGAGGACAGGATTTCAGGAAACACCATATATTTT. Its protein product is CSASEDRISGNTIYF.

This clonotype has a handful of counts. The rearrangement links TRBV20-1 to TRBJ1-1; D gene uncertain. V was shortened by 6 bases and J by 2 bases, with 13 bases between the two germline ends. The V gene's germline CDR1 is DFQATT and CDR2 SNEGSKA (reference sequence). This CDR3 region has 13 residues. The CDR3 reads CSAPKAGNTEAFF. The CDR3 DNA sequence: TGCAGTGCCCCGAAGGCAGGCAACACTGAAGCTTTCTTT.

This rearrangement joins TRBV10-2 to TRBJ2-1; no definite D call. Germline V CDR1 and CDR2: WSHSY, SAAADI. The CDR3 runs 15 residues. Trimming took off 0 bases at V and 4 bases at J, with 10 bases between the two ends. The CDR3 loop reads CASSESVGRYNEQFF. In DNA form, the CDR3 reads TGCGCCAGCAGTGAGTCGGTAGGCAGATACAATGAGCAGTTCTTC.

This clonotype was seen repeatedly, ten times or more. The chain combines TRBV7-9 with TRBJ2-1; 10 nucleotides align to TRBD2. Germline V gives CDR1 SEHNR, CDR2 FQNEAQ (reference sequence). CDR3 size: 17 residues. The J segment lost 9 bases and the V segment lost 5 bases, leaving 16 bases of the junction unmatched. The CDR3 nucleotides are TGTGCCAGCAGCCCGCGGAGAGCGGGGGGGCCAGTTGGTGAGCAGTTCTTC. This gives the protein CASSPRRAGGPVGEQFF. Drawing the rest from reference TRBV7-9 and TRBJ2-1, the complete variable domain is DTGVSQNPRHKITKRGQNVTFRCDPISEHNRLYWYRQTLGQGPEFLTYFQNEAQLEKSRLLSDRFSAERPKGSFSTLEIQRTEQGDSAMYLCASSPRRAGGPVGEQFFGPGTRLTVL.

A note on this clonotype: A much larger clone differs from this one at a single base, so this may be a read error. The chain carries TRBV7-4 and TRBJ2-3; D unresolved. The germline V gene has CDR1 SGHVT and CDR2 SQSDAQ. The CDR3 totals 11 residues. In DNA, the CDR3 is TGTGCCAGCGTAGAGCTGGATACGCAGTGTTTT. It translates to CASVELDTQCF.

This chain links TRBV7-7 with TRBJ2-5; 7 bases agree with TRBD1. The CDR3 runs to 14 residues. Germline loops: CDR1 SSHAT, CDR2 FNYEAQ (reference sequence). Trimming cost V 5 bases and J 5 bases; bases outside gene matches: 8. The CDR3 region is CASSATGERETQYF. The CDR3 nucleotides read TGTGCCAGCAGCGCCACAGGGGAGAGGGAGACCCAGTACTTC. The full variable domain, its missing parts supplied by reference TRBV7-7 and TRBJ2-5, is GAGVSQSPRYKVTKRGQDVTLRCDPISSHATLYWYQQALGQGPEFLTYFNYEAQPDKSGLPSDRFSAERPEGSISTLTIQRTEQRDSAMYRCASSATGERETQYFGPGTRLLVL.

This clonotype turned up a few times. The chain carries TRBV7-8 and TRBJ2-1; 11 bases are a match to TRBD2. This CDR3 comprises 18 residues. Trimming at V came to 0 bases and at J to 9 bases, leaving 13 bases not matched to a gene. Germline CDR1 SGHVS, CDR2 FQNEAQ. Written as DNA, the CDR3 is TGTGCCAGCAGCTTAGCGGGGGGTAGCGGGAGGGCCAGGGGTGAGCAGTTCTTC. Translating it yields CASSLAGGSGRARGEQFF.

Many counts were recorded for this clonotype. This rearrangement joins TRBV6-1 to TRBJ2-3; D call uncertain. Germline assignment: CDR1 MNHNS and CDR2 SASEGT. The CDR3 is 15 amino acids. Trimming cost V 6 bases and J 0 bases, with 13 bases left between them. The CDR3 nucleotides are TGTGCCAGCAGGGCCCTACTATGGAGCACAGATACGCAGTATTTT. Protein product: CASRALLWSTDTQYF.

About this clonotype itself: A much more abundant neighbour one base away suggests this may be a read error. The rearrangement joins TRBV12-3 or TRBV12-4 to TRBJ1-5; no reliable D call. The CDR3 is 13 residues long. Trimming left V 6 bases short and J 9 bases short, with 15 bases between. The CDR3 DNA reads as TGTGCCAGCAGCCCCCAGGAGGCTCGGCCCCAGCATTTT. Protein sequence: CASSPQEARPQHF.

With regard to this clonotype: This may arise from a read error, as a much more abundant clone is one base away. CDR3 in DNA: TGTGCCAGCGGTTCAACCTCAATTAATCAGCCCCAGCATTTT. This gives the protein CASGSTSINQPQHF. The chain uses TRBV28 and TRBJ1-5; D is unresolved. The CDR3 has 14 residues. Germline V CDR1 and CDR2: MDHEN, SYDVKM. V lost 8 bases and J 4 bases, leaving 15 bases between the germline ends.

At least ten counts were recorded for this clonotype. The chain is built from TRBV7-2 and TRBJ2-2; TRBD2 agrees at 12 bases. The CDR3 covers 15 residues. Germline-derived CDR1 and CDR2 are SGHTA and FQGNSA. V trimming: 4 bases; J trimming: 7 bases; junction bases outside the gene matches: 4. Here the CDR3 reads CASSWTSGTSGELFF. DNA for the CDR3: TGTGCCAGCAGCTGGACTAGCGGGACGAGCGGGGAGCTGTTTTTT.

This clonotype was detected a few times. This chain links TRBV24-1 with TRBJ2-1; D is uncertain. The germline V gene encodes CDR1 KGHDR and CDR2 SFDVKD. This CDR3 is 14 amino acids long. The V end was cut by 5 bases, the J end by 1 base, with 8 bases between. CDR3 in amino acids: CATSGQGSYNEQFF. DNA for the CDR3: TGTGCCACCAGTGGTCAAGGATCCTACAATGAGCAGTTCTTC.

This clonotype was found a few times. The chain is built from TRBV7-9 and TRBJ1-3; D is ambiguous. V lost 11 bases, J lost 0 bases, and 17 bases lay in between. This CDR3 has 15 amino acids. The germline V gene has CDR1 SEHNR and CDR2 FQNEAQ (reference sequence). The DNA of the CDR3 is TGTGCCTCCGGTCGGGATGGACCCTCTGGAAACACCATATATTTT. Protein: CASGRDGPSGNTIYF.